Presented here are 10 T cell receptor beta chains from one specimen sequenced in a study of T cell repertoires in cytomegalovirus infection. TCRdb analysed the reads with MiXCR anew, one entry per CDR3 protein. This table holds approximately 83,000 distinct CDR3 sequences, approximately 24% found once. No antigen has been identified for these receptors. Specimen: CD8+ T cells from cultured PBMCs, collected from culture after CMV antigen stimulation. Every receptor here comes from a human donor in good health (CMV status not recorded). Some clones in this sample may be carry-over from other donors' samples.

There are a few counts of this clonotype. This sequence joins TRBV7-9 and TRBJ1-1; a possible D gene is TRBD1 (6 bases). The germline CDR1 and CDR2 sequences are SEHNR and FQNEAQ (reference sequence). The length of the CDR3 is 12 residues. The CDR3 nucleotides read TGTTTGACCGGGACAAGGAACACTGAAGCTTTCTTT. This translates into CLTGTRNTEAFF. Complete variable domain (other parts from reference TRBV7-9 and TRBJ1-1): DTGVSQNPRHKITKRGQNVTFRCDPISEHNRLYWYRQTLGQGPEFLTYFQNEAQLEKSRLLSDRFSAERPKGSFSTLEIQRTEQGDSAMYLCLTGTRNTEAFFGQGTRLTVV.

The V and J genes are TRBV4-3 and TRBJ1-1; 7 bases are a match to TRBD1. From germline, CDR1 is LGHNA and CDR2 YSLEER. With 1 base clipped from V and 1 base from J, the junction kept 3 bases outside the gene matches. This CDR3 region has 15 residues. This CDR3 is CASSQADRENTEAFF. DNA of the CDR3: TGCGCCAGCAGCCAAGCTGACAGGGAGAACACTGAAGCTTTCTTT.

The J gene is TRBJ1-1, the V gene TRBV9, with D hard to call. The V and J ends lost 0 bases and 1 base respectively, with 10 bases between them. The germline V gene encodes CDR1 SGDLS and CDR2 YYNGEE. The CDR3 extends over 15 amino acids. The DNA for the CDR3 is TGTGCCAGCAGCGTAGATGTCACACCGAACACTGAAGCTTTCTTT. Amino acid sequence: CASSVDVTPNTEAFF.

The chain links TRBV12-3 or TRBV12-4 to TRBJ2-1, with 11 bases fitting TRBD2. The J segment lost 3 bases and the V segment lost 6 bases, leaving 7 bases of the junction unmatched. The CDR3 has 16 residues. The CDR3 loop reads CASSLTLAGGYNEQFF. The CDR3 DNA reads TGTGCCAGCAGCTTAACCCTAGCGGGGGGCTACAATGAGCAGTTCTTC.

A single count supports this clonotype. The chain combines TRBV6-6 with TRBJ2-3; a possible D gene is TRBD2 (5 bases). The CDR3 loop spans 15 amino acids. Germline V gene data show CDR1 as MNHNY and CDR2 as SVGAGI (reference sequence). The V end lost 6 bases, the J end lost 2 bases, and 15 bases lay between the germline ends. The CDR3 DNA sequence: TGTGCCAGCAGCTTTACTAGTATGTACACAGATACGCAGTATTTT. Encoded protein: CASSFTSMYTDTQYF.

The gene calls are TRBV20-1 and TRBJ2-7, with a possible D match to TRBD2 (6 bases). Germline-derived CDR1 and CDR2 are DFQATT and SNEGSKA (reference sequence). This CDR3 has 15 amino acids. Trimming took 5 bases from V and 0 from J, leaving 17 bases between them. The CDR3 protein is CSASHLSGSSYEQYF. The CDR3 DNA sequence: TGCAGTGCTTCCCATCTTAGCGGAAGCTCCTACGAGCAGTACTTC.

The rearrangement joins TRBV4-2 to TRBJ2-5; 11 bases align to TRBD2. CDR1 is LGHNA and CDR2 is YNFKEQ in the germline V gene. The J segment lost 1 base and the V segment lost 1 base, leaving 8 bases of the junction unmatched. This CDR3 comprises 18 residues. DNA of the CDR3: TGTGCCAGCAGCCAAGCTCTAGCCCTAGCGGGGGGCCAAGAGACCCAGTACTTC. Encoded protein: CASSQALALAGGQETQYF.

The sample holds a few counts of this clonotype. The chain is built from TRBV4-3 and TRBJ2-3; D uncertain. CDR1 and CDR2 from the germline V gene are LGHNA and YSLEER. The CDR3 totals 17 residues. Trimming shortened V by 0 bases and J by 0 bases, and 13 bases separated the two germline ends. This CDR3 is CASSQEGRLISTDTQYF. CDR3 DNA: TGCGCCAGCAGCCAAGAAGGCAGGCTAATAAGCACAGATACGCAGTATTTT.

The chain uses TRBV19 and TRBJ2-5, with D possibly being TRBD1 or TRBD2 (5 bases each). The germline gives CDR1 LNHDA, CDR2 SQIVND (reference sequence). This CDR3 comprises 16 residues. The ends were cut back, 5 bases at V and 5 bases at J, with 21 bases in the middle. The CDR3 DNA reads as TGTGCCAGTAGTGTCCGGGACCCCTGGGCAGGGGAGACCCAGTACTTC. It translates to CASSVRDPWAGETQYF.

In its sample, this clonotype was seen many times. This chain uses TRBV7-2 with TRBJ2-1, with D unresolved. CDR1 SGHTA and CDR2 FQGNSA come from the germline V gene. V lost 0 bases and J lost 8, with 8 bases in between. The CDR3 consists of 13 residues. This chain's CDR3 is CASSLAATDEQFF. As DNA, the CDR3 is TGTGCCAGCAGCTTAGCGGCCACAGATGAGCAGTTCTTC.